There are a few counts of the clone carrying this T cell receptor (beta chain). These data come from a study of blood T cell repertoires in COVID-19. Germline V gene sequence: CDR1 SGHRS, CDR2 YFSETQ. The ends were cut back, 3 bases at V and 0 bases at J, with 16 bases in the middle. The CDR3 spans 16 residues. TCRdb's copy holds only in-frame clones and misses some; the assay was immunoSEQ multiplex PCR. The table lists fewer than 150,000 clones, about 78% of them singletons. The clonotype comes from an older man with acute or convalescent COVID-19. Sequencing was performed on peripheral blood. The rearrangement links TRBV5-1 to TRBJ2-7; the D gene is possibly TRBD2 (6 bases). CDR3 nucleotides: TGCGCCAGCAGCTCGGGTCCTGAGACTAGCTCCTACGAGCAGTACTTC. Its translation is CASSSGPETSSYEQYF.